This TCR beta chain was recorded in a study of T cells expressing NK-cell markers. Study as a whole: Cells sorted as CD3+CD56+NKG2C+, CD3+CD56+NKG2C- and CD3+CD56-NKG2C+ T cells supplied the TCR beta repertoires. The study sequenced eight donors, seven HCMV-seropositive and one seronegative.

In the case of this clonotype: Antigen unknown.

TCRdb re-called the 5' RACE reads and catalogs CDR3 proteins one per entry, DNA excluded. The sample's table shows roughly 390,000 distinct CDR3 sequences. Germline loops: CDR1 SGHDT, CDR2 YYEEEE. This CDR3 contains 15 residues. Whole-study results and caveats: Six or seven donors had dominant NKG2C+ clonotypes that comprised about 1.0-7.5% of their CD8+ T cells. There remained a lack of clarity about HCMV specificity of expanded NKG2C+ T cell clones.

The V call is TRBV5-6, the J call TRBJ2-7. The sequenced material came from blood T cells: a sorted CD56 or NKG2C T cell subset, CD4+ or CD8+ T cells, or bulk PBMC T cells (not recorded which). This sequence originates from a man aged 18 to 69 in good health. The CDR3 here is CASSLSGRISYEQYF.